The 11 T cell receptor beta chains below come from one sample, sequenced in a study of response to subunit inactivated influenza vaccine. TCRdb analysed the RT-PCR reads with MiXCR anew, one entry per CDR3 protein. The sample records under 850,000 distinct CDR3 sequences, approximately 18% being singletons. The material sequenced was PBMCs from blood, taken more than 4 days after vaccination. The receptors were sampled from a man aged 45 to 65 who received an inactivated influenza vaccine.

This clonotype was seen only a few times. The chain links TRBV7-9 to TRBJ1-4; D is ambiguous. Trimming shortened V by 1 base and J by 8 bases, and 14 bases separated the two germline ends. The length of the CDR3 is 15 residues. Germline-derived CDR1 and CDR2 are SEHNR and FQNEAQ (reference sequence). CDR3 in amino acids: CASSLELGFDEKLFF. The DNA of the CDR3 is TGTGCCAGCAGCTTAGAGCTCGGATTCGACGAAAAACTGTTTTTT. The full variable domain, with the rest looked up from reference TRBV7-9 and TRBJ1-4, is DTGVSQNPRHKITKRGQNVTFRCDPISEHNRLYWYRQTLGQGPEFLTYFQNEAQLEKSRLLSDRFSAERPKGSFSTLEIQRTEQGDSAMYLCASSLELGFDEKLFFGSGTQLSVL.

V is TRBV20-1 and J is TRBJ1-2; 8 nucleotides match TRBD1. Germline lookup yields CDR1 DFQATT and CDR2 SNEGSKA (reference sequence). The CDR3 totals 16 residues. The J segment lost 8 bases and the V segment lost 0 bases, leaving 14 bases of the junction unmatched. The CDR3 sequence is CSARDQDRARRYGYTF. The CDR3 DNA reads TGCAGTGCTAGAGATCAGGACAGGGCGAGACGCTACGGCTACACCTTC.

In this sample, this clonotype turned up a few times. The rearrangement joins TRBV28 to TRBJ2-3; 7 bases are shared with TRBD2. The CDR3 consists of 13 residues. CDR1 and CDR2 (germline): MDHEN, SYDVKM. V shed 10 bases, J shed 6 bases, and the junction held 10 bases outside the gene matches. CDR3 residues: CATGDYPLDTQYF. The CDR3 DNA is TGTGCCACCGGGGACTACCCATTGGATACGCAGTATTTT.

This clonotype showed up just a few times. The gene calls are TRBV29-1 and TRBJ2-2; D unclear. This CDR3 is 12 amino acids long. Trimming shortened V by 4 bases and J by 1 base, and 4 bases separated the two germline ends. Germline loops: CDR1 SQVTM, CDR2 ANQGSEA. CDR3 protein: CSVAGNTGELFF. The CDR3 DNA follows: TGCAGCGTTGCAGGGAACACCGGGGAGCTGTTTTTT.

The genes are TRBV12-3 or TRBV12-4 and TRBJ2-1; 9 nucleotides line up with TRBD2. Losses at the gene ends were 2 bases for V and 6 bases for J; bases not matched to a gene: 8. The CDR3 covers 16 residues. The CDR3 bases are TGTGCCAGCAGTTTATTGGGCGGGGGGGTGTTCAATGAGCAGTTCTTC. This gives the protein CASSLLGGGVFNEQFF.

This clonotype was seen a handful of times. This chain links TRBV9 with TRBJ2-1; D perhaps matches TRBD2 (5 bases). There are 15 residues in the CDR3. The germline V gene encodes CDR1 SGDLS and CDR2 YYNGEE. The V end was cut by 0 bases, the J end by 4 bases, with 11 bases between. CDR3 sequence reads: CASSVESGLYNEQFF. The CDR3 DNA reads TGTGCCAGCAGCGTAGAGAGCGGATTATACAATGAGCAGTTCTTC. The whole variable domain, filled in from reference TRBV9 and TRBJ2-1, reads DSGVTQTPKHLITATGQRVTLRCSPRSGDLSVYWYQQSLDQGLQFLIQYYNGEERAKGNILERFSAQQFPDLHSELNLSSLELGDSALYFCASSVESGLYNEQFFGPGTRLTVL.

The chain carries TRBV10-2 and TRBJ2-2; TRBD1 matches 8 bases. This CDR3 spans 15 amino acids. Germline loops: CDR1 WSHSY, CDR2 SAAADI. With 7 bases clipped from V and 5 bases from J, the junction kept 9 bases outside the gene matches. The CDR3 DNA is TGCGCCAGCACTACCACAGGGGGACGGACCGGGGAGCTGTTTTTT. It codes for CASTTTGGRTGELFF.

This clonotype was observed a handful of times. The chain uses TRBV10-3 and TRBJ2-2, with D possibly called TRBD1 or TRBD2 (7 bases each). Trimming removed 6 bases from V and 4 bases from J, with 21 bases in between. The germline CDR1 and CDR2 sequences are ENHRY and SYGVKD. CDR3 length equals 17 residues. CDR3 bases: TGTGCCATCAGGCCGGGACAGACTAGCCAGGGCACCGGGGAGCTGTTTTTT. Its protein is CAIRPGQTSQGTGELFF.

The table lists this clonotype with a few counts. The CDR3 DNA is TGTGCCACCAGCGACTGGGGACTAGCGGGGATTTACAATGAGCAGTTCTTC. Residues: CATSDWGLAGIYNEQFF. This rearrangement joins TRBV15 to TRBJ2-1; TRBD2 matches at 13 bases. The CDR3 spans 17 residues. Germline-derived CDR1 and CDR2 are LNHNV and YYDKDF (reference sequence). The trim removed 5 bases at V and 4 bases at J, leaving 8 bases unmatched.

This chain joins TRBV12-3 or TRBV12-4 and TRBJ1-4; weak D call: TRBD1 (6 bases). The CDR3 spans 14 residues. V lost 3 bases, J lost 7 bases, and 12 bases lay in between. Here the CDR3 DNA reads TGTGCCAGCAGTTTGGGGGGCGTTTTTGAAAAACTGTTTTTT. Protein sequence: CASSLGGVFEKLFF.

This clonotype was seen repeatedly, ten times or more. The V and J genes are TRBV4-2 and TRBJ2-1; D gene ambiguous. Germline V gene data show CDR1 as LGHNA and CDR2 as YNFKEQ. V was pared by 0 bases and J by 1 base, with 7 bases between. The CDR3 consists of 15 residues. The CDR3 protein is CASSQEFHSYNEQFF. CDR3 bases: TGTGCCAGCAGCCAAGAGTTTCATTCCTACAATGAGCAGTTCTTC.